The subject of this entry is one T cell receptor beta chain. This clone was detected a few times. Its antigen is unknown. The input lacks base qualities; no much larger clone sits a single base away. The germline V gene specifies SGDLS as CDR1 and YYNGEE as CDR2. The CDR3 contains 17 residues, cysteine and phenylalanine counted. The CDR3 DNA has 51 bases and is translated from base 1. V lost 3 bases and J lost 0 bases; the stretch between them is 15 bases long. These data belong to a study of shared clonotypes between healthy human individuals (dated by TCRdb to the early 2020s). In terms of the full investigation: A few men and a couple of women, aged 18 to 49 years, made up the cohort. For each donor, CD4 naive and CD4 memory were each given three plates, CD8 naive was given two plates, and CD8 memory was given one plate. To estimate repertoire size and how much clonotypes are shared between individuals, the study performed deep sequencing of blood TCR repertoires from roughly five healthy adults. Different laboratories and diverse techniques were used to prepare libraries and sequence TCR repertoires, to increase sequencing depth and limit assay-specific biases. Leukapheresis yielded between about 0.94 and 9.5 billion PBMCs per donor. What the research found in general, with its limitations: Sampling was limited to blood, and TCR repertoires in tissue likely differ from TCR repertoires in blood. Larger estimated clonotype richness was generally found for naive subsets than for memory subsets. Because the study included a small number of donors, the genetic and exposure-history diversity represented was limited. Across several donors, about 5% of naive CD4, approximately 3.6% of naive CD8, 2% to 2.5% of memory CD4, and roughly 0.4% of memory CD8 clonotypes were shared. Compared with non-shared clonotypes, clonotypes shared by all four sorted-subset donors had higher generation probabilities. Even with the large sequencing depth, rarefaction of the sorted-subset datasets indicated that sequencing was incomplete. Pairwise subsampling led to the expectation that sequencing depth would affect the degree of clonotype sharing among donors.

Using the deep immunoSEQ assay, TCR CDR3 regions were amplified from genomic DNA by multiplex PCR. Extracted genomic DNA from each cell subset was distributed evenly across all wells of several immunoSEQ 96-well plates, and each plate was treated as a replicate. For sorted subsets, 200 to 250 ng genomic DNA, equal to 30,000 to 35,000 T cell genomes, was loaded into each replicate PCR. The purified libraries were quantified using a Qubit 3.0 fluorometer, sized with a Bioanalyzer 2100, and then quantified again using the KAPA Library Quantification kit. A separate single-read 150-cycle Illumina NextSeq 550 flow cell was used to sequence each immunoSEQ 96-well plate. Per the source publication's procedure: Because only junctional sequences without quality scores were contained in the immunoSEQ output, filtering matching that applied to full-length reads could not be performed. To assign V/J genes and CDR3, sequences were annotated against IMGT germline references using PyIR, a Python wrapper for IgBLAST v1.9. Reads with weak V/J assignments (E-value above 1e-6), missing CDR3, stop codons, out-of-frame junctions, or ambiguous translated residues were removed. V3J clonotypes were defined as sequences sharing an identical inferred V gene, J gene, and CDR3 amino acid sequence. The percentage overlap between two repertoires was calculated by dividing the number of shared unique clonotypes by the size of the smaller repertoire. Three approaches were used to assess repertoire richness: RTK rarefaction, the Chao1 estimator, and Recon v2.1 estimates of unobserved clonotypes. For all TCRbeta clonotypes obtained by the gDNA method from several donors, generation probabilities were computed with OLGA. TCRdb limited this immuneACCESS table to in-frame rearrangements with V and J called. A share of clones is missing; checked studies link under half to unresolved V genes, and the rest is unexplained. That table is the source of V, J and clone size, and D and trimming were worked out from the DNA. This sample lists around 99,000 clones; 68% were detected once. The leading ten clones occupy about half of the sample.

The donors were healthy, HIV-negative adults with no recently reported acute infections or vaccinations. Every donor was a Caucasian adult living in Nashville, Tennessee, USA. The CD8 memory samples were a combination of magnetically selected CD45RO+ cells and CCR7-negative CD45RA+ effector memory (TemRA) cells. Blood was obtained by leukapheresis, after which PBMCs were separated by Ficoll-Histopaque density gradient centrifugation and cryopreserved in liquid nitrogen vapor phase. Analytical flow cytometry was used to check the purity and quantity of each magnetically sorted T cell population. Genomic DNA was isolated from every sorted fraction and measured by UV absorbance on a Nanodrop 2000c.

The TCR originated in a man aged 25 to 40 in good health. Input material: memory CD8+ T cells sorted from blood. Reading the label with the study, this specimen's cell subset or site is: CD45RO+ cells pooled with CCR7-negative TemRA cells. The chain is encoded by TRBV9 joined to TRBJ2-2; the best D guess is TRBD2, with 6 bases matching. CDR3 region: CASSEGGRGTNTGELFF. The bases are TGTGCCAGCAGCGAGGGTGGGCGGGGTACGAACACCGGGGAGCTGTTTTTT.